This T cell receptor (beta chain) was sequenced in a study of blood T cell repertoires in COVID-19. For the study at large: Donors in the United States, Italy and Spain gave samples during acute or convalescent COVID-19. The cDNA or gDNA used as material had been derived from T cells, B-cell-depleted T cells, or PBMCs.

How the authors handled the data: Estimation of nucleated cell counts relied on the amplification of reference gene primers. Assay used: immunoSEQ multiplex PCR; TCRdb lists only in-frame clones, some missing. Clone size and V and J calls were adopted from that table, with D and trimming inferred from the DNA. This table holds approximately 28,000 clones, about 90% found once. The source of this sequence is an older woman with active COVID-19. Sequenced sample: peripheral blood.

CDR3 residues: CASSTVAEDYGYTF. CDR3 DNA: TGTGCCAGCAGCACTGTAGCGGAGGACTATGGCTACACCTTC. The V call is TRBV7-9, the J call TRBJ1-2, with D uncertain. CDR3 length equals 14 residues. Trimming pared 5 bases from V and 3 bases from J, leaving 13 bases between. Germline V gene sequence: CDR1 SEHNR, CDR2 FQNEAQ (reference sequence). Full variable domain (remainder filled in from reference TRBV7-9 and TRBJ1-2): DTGVSQNPRHKITKRGQNVTFRCDPISEHNRLYWYRQTLGQGPEFLTYFQNEAQLEKSRLLSDRFSAERPKGSFSTLEIQRTEQGDSAMYLCASSTVAEDYGYTFGSGTRLTVV.